One and the same sample provided the 10 T cell receptor beta chains below, sequenced in a study of shared clonotypes between healthy human individuals. Naive CD8 populations comprised CD45RO-negative cells positively selected for CCR7, excluding terminally differentiated effector memory CD45RA+ cells. Produced via immunoSEQ multiplex PCR; TCRdb's table is partial and in-frame only. The sample lists approximately 2,200,000 clones, about 92% occurring once. Sequences were obtained from naive CD8+ T cells from PBMCs. The receptors shown here come from a man aged 18 to 29 in good health. Some clones in this sample may be carry-over from other donors' samples.

The rearrangement links TRBV13 to TRBJ2-1; 8 bases fit TRBD1. V shed 5 bases and J 3 bases; nucleotides not matched to a gene: 6. Germline V lookup: CDR1 PRHDT, CDR2 FYEKMQ (reference sequence). The CDR3 length is 15 residues. CDR3 sequence reads: CASSASGTGYNEQFF. The CDR3 nucleotides are TGTGCCAGCAGCGCCTCCGGGACAGGCTACAATGAGCAGTTCTTC.

This clone was picked up one time. The chain carries TRBV5-1 and TRBJ1-1, with no clear D. V was cut by 1 base and J by 1 base, with 8 bases left in between. This CDR3 region has 14 residues. Germline-derived CDR1 and CDR2 are SGHRS and YFSETQ. CDR3 loop: CASSLLTENTEAFF. DNA of the CDR3: TGCGCCAGCAGCTTGTTAACGGAGAACACTGAAGCTTTCTTT. Drawing the rest from reference TRBV5-1 and TRBJ1-1, the complete variable domain is KAGVTQTPRYLIKTRGQQVTLSCSPISGHRSVSWYQQTPGQGLQFLFEYFSETQRNKGNFPGRFSGRQFSNSRSEMNVSTLELGDSALYLCASSLLTENTEAFFGQGTRLTVV.

The chain is built from TRBV6-6 and TRBJ2-1; the D gene is possibly TRBD2 (5 bases). V was pared by 2 bases and J by 8 bases, with 7 bases between. Germline V lookup: CDR1 MNHNY, CDR2 SVGAGI (reference sequence). The CDR3 is made up of 12 amino acids. The chain's CDR3 is CASSYVGDEQFF. In DNA, the CDR3 is TGTGCCAGCAGTTACGTCGGGGATGAGCAGTTCTTC.

The chain links TRBV5-6 to TRBJ2-7; D unclear. Germline V gene lookup returns CDR1 SGHDT and CDR2 YYEEEE. V lost 0 bases and J lost 3, with 13 bases in between. This CDR3 is built from 15 residues. The CDR3 bases are TGTGCCAGCAGCTTGGCCGGAGACCTTAACTACGAGCAGTACTTC. It translates to CASSLAGDLNYEQYF.

The chain joins TRBV5-1 to TRBJ2-5, with D perhaps matching TRBD2 (6 bases). V was cut by 0 bases and J by 5 bases, with 11 bases left in between. In germline, CDR1 is SGHRS, CDR2 YFSETQ. The CDR3 contains 14 residues. This CDR3 reads CASSLGGRRETQYF. Written as DNA, the CDR3 is TGCGCCAGCAGCTTGGGAGGGAGGAGGGAGACCCAGTACTTC.

This clone showed up just once. The chain uses TRBV4-1 and TRBJ2-7; 10 positions match TRBD1. Per the germline V gene, CDR1 is MGHRA and CDR2 is YSYEKL. This CDR3 contains 16 residues. Trimming at V came to 0 bases and at J to 1 base, leaving 3 bases not matched to a gene. In DNA, the CDR3 is TGCGCCAGCAGCCAAGATGGGACAGGGGTTTCCTACGAGCAGTACTTC. It is translated as CASSQDGTGVSYEQYF.

This rearrangement joins TRBV2 to TRBJ2-7, with TRBD2 identical over 8 bases. This CDR3 contains 18 residues. After removal of 2 bases from V and 2 bases from J, the junction contained 14 bases not matched to a gene. Germline V gene sequence: CDR1 SNHLY, CDR2 FYNNEI. The CDR3 sequence: CASSEFGIGGEVAYEQYF. CDR3 coding DNA: TGTGCCAGCAGTGAATTCGGAATCGGGGGGGAGGTTGCCTACGAGCAGTACTTC.

This chain joins TRBV5-1 and TRBJ2-2; 7 bases map to TRBD2. The V and J ends lost 5 bases and 4 bases, in that order; junction bases with no gene match: 11. The CDR3 is 16 residues long. The germline CDR1 and CDR2 sequences are SGHRS and YFSETQ. CDR3 DNA: TGCGCCAGCAGATCATGGGCGGGAGATGGCACCGGGGAGCTGTTTTTT. Translation: CASRSWAGDGTGELFF. The complete variable domain, with remaining parts taken from reference TRBV5-1 and TRBJ2-2, reads KAGVTQTPRYLIKTRGQQVTLSCSPISGHRSVSWYQQTPGQGLQFLFEYFSETQRNKGNFPGRFSGRQFSNSRSEMNVSTLELGDSALYLCASRSWAGDGTGELFFGEGSRLTVL.

The chain is built from TRBV7-6 and TRBJ2-2; 7 bases fit TRBD2. The CDR3 sequence is 14 residues long. With V trimmed by 4 bases and J by 8 bases, 7 bases remained unmatched. Germline V gene sequence: CDR1 SGHVS, CDR2 FNYEAQ. The CDR3 reads CASSSLNSGGELFF. CDR3 DNA: TGTGCCAGCAGCTCCCTAAATAGCGGGGGGGAGCTGTTTTTT.

Notes on this clone: Other nucleotide sequences in the sample specify the same CDR3. This chain uses TRBV29-1 with TRBJ1-1; TRBD1 is a possible D gene (5 bases). The CDR3 has 12 residues. Germline lookup yields CDR1 SQVTM and CDR2 ANQGSEA. V lost 7 bases and J 4 bases, leaving 13 bases between the germline ends. The CDR3 loop reads CSASPGGTEAFF. CDR3 coding DNA: TGCAGCGCCTCCCCGGGGGGCACTGAAGCTTTCTTT.